The present TCR beta chain was sequenced within a study of technical replicates of blood from several donors. The table came from immunoSEQ multiplex PCR; TCRdb's copy has only in-frame clones and leaves some out. The top ten clones hold approximately 0.26% of a sample with about 74,000 clones, approximately 95% of them seen once. This clonotype was obtained from a human donor in good health. The source material was T cells isolated from PBMCs.

The CDR3 loop is CASSVGGAGSSYEQYF. Here the CDR3 DNA reads TGTGCCAGCAGCGTAGGTGGGGCCGGTAGCTCCTACGAGCAGTACTTC. The chain recombines TRBV9 with TRBJ2-7; a weak D match, TRBD1 (5 bases). Trimming cost V 0 bases and J 0 bases, with 13 bases left between them. Germline loops: CDR1 SGDLS, CDR2 YYNGEE. This CDR3 is 16 amino acids long.